The clone carrying this TCR beta chain showed up just a few times. Its antigen is not identified. This sample is drawn from a study of early T cells in non-severe SARS-CoV-2 infection. From the 5' RACE reads, TCRdb called clonotypes with MiXCR, one entry per CDR3 protein. The repertoire has fewer than 65,000 distinct CDR3 sequences, under 15% of them found once; the top ten carry 1.2% to 1.5%. Study-level results: There was a bias toward anti-spike CD8 responses in VDJdb matching, which missed private and CD4 specificities.

The CDR3 is 11 amino acids. Trimming cost V 3 bases and J 7 bases, with 10 bases left between them. Germline loops: CDR1 DFQATT, CDR2 SNEGSKA (reference sequence). Sequencing was carried out using whole blood. The sequence came from an adult who was a healthcare worker with PCR-confirmed SARS-CoV-2 infection or an uninfected control (not recorded which). The J gene is TRBJ2-7, the V gene TRBV20-1; D may correspond to TRBD1 or TRBD2 (5 bases each). In DNA, the CDR3 is TGCAGTGCTAGGGGACCTGGGGAGCAGTACTTC. Its translation is CSARGPGEQYF.